Below, 26 T cell receptor beta chains from the same sample are listed, as sequenced in a study of T cells expressing NK-cell markers. One entry per CDR3 protein, without DNA, is what TCRdb gives after re-calling the 5' RACE reads. The table lists 550,000 or so distinct CDR3 sequences. The sample consisted of blood T cells: a sorted CD56 or NKG2C T cell subset, CD4+ or CD8+ T cells, or bulk PBMC T cells (not recorded which). The receptor source for this set is a man between 18 and 35 years old in good health.

This chain links TRBV6-5 with TRBJ1-5. Germline CDR1 and CDR2: MNHEY and SVGAGI. The CDR3 runs 13 residues. The CDR3 reads CASSYGRDQPQHF.

The rearrangement joins TRBV20-1 to TRBJ1-2; TCRdb proposes TRBD1, but this gene call is untestable without DNA. The germline CDR1 and CDR2 sequences are DFQATT and SNEGSKA (reference sequence). The CDR3 has 13 amino acids. CDR3 sequence: CSAWTGGGHGYTF.

This chain joins TRBV5-6 and TRBJ2-5; the TRBD2 assignment by TCRdb is unverifiable without DNA. CDR3 length: 17 amino acids. Germline CDR1 is SGHDT and CDR2 is YYEEEE. The CDR3 protein is CASSSEALASVWETQYF.

The gene calls are TRBV5-1 and TRBJ2-7; the TCRdb call, TRBD1, lacks DNA for checking. Per the germline V gene, CDR1 is SGHRS and CDR2 is YFSETQ. The CDR3 runs 14 residues. CDR3 sequence reads: CASSNPGSLEEQYF.

V is TRBV5-1 and J is TRBJ2-1. CDR1 is SGHRS and CDR2 is YFSETQ in the germline V gene. CDR3 length: 13 residues. CDR3 residues: CASSLAPTGEQFF.

The chain combines TRBV21-1 with TRBJ2-7; TCRdb designates TRBD1, a call that cannot be tested without DNA. TRBV21-1 constitutes a pseudogene. The CDR3 is made up of 16 amino acids. CDR3 in amino acids: CASSTRNPDRPYEQYF.

The chain carries TRBV3-1 and TRBJ2-5; TCRdb picks TRBD2, but there is no DNA to check that call. Germline CDR1 reads LGHDT; CDR2 reads YNNKEL (reference sequence). The CDR3 runs 15 residues. The CDR3 loop is CASNQGGGRAQTQYF.

CDR3 protein: CASSLVGAGIDNEQFF. The chain employs TRBV5-6 and TRBJ2-1; TCRdb proposes TRBD2, but this gene call is untestable without DNA. Looked up from germline, CDR1 is SGHDT and CDR2 is YYEEEE. This CDR3 contains 16 residues.

This chain links TRBV20-1 with TRBJ2-3; the D gene TCRdb calls, TRBD2, cannot be checked with no DNA. Germline V gives CDR1 DFQATT, CDR2 SNEGSKA (reference sequence). The CDR3 spans 13 residues. This CDR3 reads CSNKGLTGDTQYF.

V usage is TRBV7-2 and J usage is TRBJ2-7; TCRdb lists TRBD1, though no DNA is available to test this call. Germline V gene lookup returns CDR1 SGHTA and CDR2 FQGNSA. The CDR3 sequence is 13 residues long. Here the CDR3 reads CASSLERHPVKYF.

The CDR3 is CSATDRGLFGRDEQFF. The chain combines TRBV20-1 with TRBJ2-1; TCRdb gives TRBD1 as the D gene, but with no DNA this cannot be confirmed. This CDR3 has 16 residues. CDR1 DFQATT and CDR2 SNEGSKA come from the germline V gene (reference sequence).

The CDR3 region is CASSLGLRITGWLDTEAFF. This chain joins TRBV7-2 and TRBJ1-1; TCRdb outputs TRBD1, but without DNA this stays unchecked. The CDR3 spans 19 residues. Germline V gene lookup returns CDR1 SGHTA and CDR2 FQGNSA.

CDR3 protein: CSAFWELRAFF. This sequence joins TRBV20-1 and TRBJ1-1. Germline V gene data show CDR1 as DFQATT and CDR2 as SNEGSKA (reference sequence). This CDR3 has 11 residues.

The chain combines TRBV18 with TRBJ2-5. CDR1 and CDR2 from the germline V gene are KGHSH and LQKENI. This CDR3 is 14 amino acids long. CDR3: CASSPEAVYHPKYF.

The chain recombines TRBV24-1 with TRBJ2-1; TCRdb returns TRBD1, unconfirmable since there is no DNA. The germline V gene encodes CDR1 KGHDR and CDR2 SFDVKD. There are 15 residues in the CDR3. CDR3: CATRTRRGPIDEQFF.

The CDR3 sequence: CASSFYGGRQETQYF. The genes are TRBV5-4 and TRBJ2-5; the TCRdb D gene call, TRBD1, has no DNA to confirm it. CDR1 and CDR2 (germline): SGHNT, YYREEE (reference sequence). This CDR3 comprises 15 residues.

J is TRBJ2-7 and V is TRBV4-3; TCRdb selects TRBD2, and the lack of DNA leaves this call unchecked. The CDR3 loop spans 16 amino acids. The germline V gene encodes CDR1 LGHNA and CDR2 YSLEER. CDR3 sequence reads: CASSQAPGLASYEQYF.

The chain links TRBV7-2 to TRBJ2-5; TCRdb lists TRBD2, though no DNA is available to test this call. CDR1 is SGHTA, CDR2 FQGNSA, per germline. This CDR3 is built from 16 residues. The CDR3 sequence is CASSPGTSGREETQYF.

The chain recombines TRBV5-1 with TRBJ1-3; TCRdb designates TRBD1, a call that cannot be tested without DNA. Germline CDR1 and CDR2: SGHRS and YFSETQ. The CDR3 extends over 14 amino acids. CDR3 residues: CASSITGTGNTIYF.

V is TRBV30 and J is TRBJ2-4. The CDR3 consists of 12 residues. Germline CDR1 reads GTSNPN; CDR2 reads SVGIG (reference sequence). This chain's CDR3 is CACGRAKNIQYF.

The chain links TRBV7-9 to TRBJ2-2; the D call from TCRdb, TRBD1, cannot be confirmed without DNA. Per germline, CDR1 SEHNR and CDR2 FQNEAQ (reference sequence). The length of the CDR3 is 14 residues. CDR3 in amino acids: CASSEDRSPGELFF.

V and J are TRBV12-3 or TRBV12-4 and TRBJ2-7; TCRdb selects TRBD1, and the lack of DNA leaves this call unchecked. There are 15 residues in the CDR3. The CDR3 region is CASMGGYRGGYEQYF.

The chain recombines TRBV7-8 with TRBJ2-7. The CDR3 runs to 14 residues. Per the germline V gene, CDR1 is SGHVS and CDR2 is FQNEAQ. CDR3 loop: CASSSRQGLYEQYF.

The rearrangement uses TRBV7-8 and TRBJ1-5; as DNA is missing, the TRBD1 call by TCRdb cannot be tested. CDR1 and CDR2 from the germline V gene are SGHVS and FQNEAQ. The CDR3 extends over 17 amino acids. The CDR3 here is CASSTSGTLNSNQPQHF.

The genes are TRBV4-3 and TRBJ2-2; TCRdb designates TRBD1, a call that cannot be tested without DNA. CDR1 is LGHNA and CDR2 is YSLEER in the germline V gene. The CDR3 extends over 16 amino acids. This CDR3 is CASSQRSTGASGELFF.

This chain links TRBV9 with TRBJ2-1. The germline CDR1 and CDR2 sequences are SGDLS and YYNGEE. CDR3 length equals 13 residues. The CDR3 region is CASSDRSYNEQFF.